Below are 19 T cell receptor beta chains sequenced from a single sample in a study of T cell responses to AZD1222 COVID-19 vaccine. Libraries were prepared by immunoSEQ multiplex PCR; TCRdb keeps only in-frame clonotypes and omits some of them. The data hold 160,000 or so clones, with 90% to 95% observed a single time. Sequencing used peripheral blood, obtained 28 days after the second AZD1222 dose. These receptors were taken from an adult who received the AZD1222 COVID-19 vaccine.

The V call is TRBV6-1, the J call TRBJ1-2; 7 bases are a match to TRBD1. The CDR3 runs 13 residues. V gave up 3 bases and J gave up 6 bases; unmatched junction bases: 4. Germline-derived CDR1 and CDR2 are MNHNS and SASEGT. The CDR3 here is CASSDDRVHGYTF. Written as DNA, the CDR3 is TGTGCCAGCAGTGACGACAGGGTACATGGCTACACCTTC.

The chain joins TRBV6-6 to TRBJ2-7, with TRBD2 identical over 8 bases. The CDR3 is 14 amino acids. In germline, CDR1 is MNHNY, CDR2 SVGAGI (reference sequence). J gave up 5 bases and V 5 bases, and 8 bases lay outside the gene matches. The CDR3 coding sequence is TGTGCCAGCAGTACGGGGCGGGAGGTCCACGAGCAGTACTTC. Protein product: CASSTGREVHEQYF.

The chain has TRBV3-1 (or the pseudogene TRBV3-2) and TRBJ2-1; D is undetermined. The CDR3 runs to 14 residues. The V gene lost 3 bases and the J gene lost 9 bases, with 15 bases spanning the gap. Germline assignment: CDR1 LGHDT and CDR2 YNNKEL (reference sequence). The CDR3 bases are TGTGCCAGCAGCCAGGCTACATCGTTGGGTGAGCAGTTCTTC. The encoded protein is CASSQATSLGEQFF.

This chain connects TRBV15 to TRBJ1-1, with D tentatively TRBD1 (6 bases). Between the trimmed V and J ends, which lost 0 bases and 1 base, there was a span of 12 bases. CDR1 is LNHNV, CDR2 YYDKDF, per germline (reference sequence). There are 16 residues in the CDR3. Here the CDR3 reads CATSREGQGKNTEAFF. The CDR3 DNA sequence: TGTGCCACCAGCAGAGAAGGGCAGGGGAAGAACACTGAAGCTTTCTTT.

The CDR3 DNA follows: TGTGCCAGTAGAGCGGGGGGATACACCGGGGAGCTGTTTTTT. Its translation: CASRAGGYTGELFF. This rearrangement joins TRBV5-8 to TRBJ2-2, with 9 nucleotides matching TRBD2. There are 14 residues in the CDR3. The V segment lost 8 bases and the J segment 3 bases; nucleotides outside the gene matches: 5. CDR1 SGHTS and CDR2 YDEGEE come from the germline V gene.

This chain connects TRBV12-3 or TRBV12-4 to TRBJ1-2, with D unclear. V gave up 5 bases and J gave up 8 bases, with 15 bases separating them. This CDR3 has 13 residues. CDR3 amino acids: CASSTSDGSGYTF. CDR3 in DNA: TGTGCCAGCAGTACTAGCGATGGATCGGGCTACACCTTC.

The chain is built from TRBV30 and TRBJ1-2, with D hard to call. CDR3 length: 12 residues. Trimming shortened V by 2 bases and J by 3 bases, and 7 bases separated the two germline ends. Germline V gene sequence: CDR1 GTSNPN, CDR2 SVGIG (reference sequence). DNA of the CDR3: TGTGCCTGGAGTCTGAACTACTATGGCTACACCTTC. This gives the protein CAWSLNYYGYTF.

The chain carries TRBV7-2 and TRBJ1-2; 9 nucleotides agree with TRBD1. Unmatched junction bases numbered 15, after V lost 5 bases and J lost 8 bases. CDR3 size: 16 residues. From germline, CDR1 is SGHTA and CDR2 FQGNSA. This CDR3 is CASSPTSDRGGRGYTF. DNA of the CDR3: TGTGCCAGCAGCCCCACCTCCGACAGGGGGGGAAGGGGCTACACCTTC. Combining the CDR3 with reference TRBV7-2 and TRBJ1-2 gives the whole variable domain GAGVSQSPSNKVTEKGKDVELRCDPISGHTALYWYRQSLGQGLEFLIYFQGNSAPDKSGLPSDRFSAERTGGSVSTLTIQRTQQEDSAVYLCASSPTSDRGGRGYTFGSGTRLTVV.

V usage is TRBV19 and J usage is TRBJ1-1; D is unclear. Trimming left V 6 bases short and J 0 bases short, with 14 bases between. This CDR3 comprises 15 residues. Germline values: CDR1 LNHDA, CDR2 SQIVND (reference sequence). CDR3 DNA sequence: TGTGCCAGTAGCTCCCCCGAGAGATTGAACACTGAAGCTTTCTTT. This translates into CASSSPERLNTEAFF.

The chain recombines TRBV29-1 with TRBJ1-1; possibly TRBD1 for D (6 bases). CDR3 length: 12 residues. Trimming stripped 4 bases from V and 10 bases from J, with 16 bases between. The V gene's germline CDR1 is SQVTM and CDR2 ANQGSEA. The CDR3 protein is CSVVGLGAAAFF. The CDR3 region has the DNA TGCAGCGTTGTCGGTTTGGGGGCTGCAGCTTTCTTT.

This chain links TRBV18 with TRBJ2-1, with 7 bases aligning to TRBD1. V was pared by 4 bases and J by 8 bases, with 8 bases of the junction left unmatched. The CDR3 runs to 14 residues. The germline V gene has CDR1 KGHSH and CDR2 LQKENI. The CDR3 sequence: CASSRDSPPDEQFF. CDR3 DNA: TGTGCCAGCTCACGGGACAGCCCGCCGGATGAGCAGTTCTTC.

This sequence joins TRBV6-5 and TRBJ2-7; 10 bases are shared with TRBD2. Germline V gene lookup returns CDR1 MNHEY and CDR2 SVGAGI. The CDR3 totals 14 residues. The junction had 5 bases not matched to a gene; V was cut back by 2 bases and J by 7 bases. The CDR3 coding sequence is TGTGCCAGCAGTTACAGCGGGAGGGCCGGGGAGCAGTACTTC. As protein: CASSYSGRAGEQYF.

The chain uses TRBV28 and TRBJ1-5; a weak D match, TRBD1 (6 bases). This CDR3 comprises 12 residues. V lost 4 bases, J lost 6 bases, and 7 bases lay in between. In germline, CDR1 is MDHEN, CDR2 SYDVKM. The CDR3 DNA reads TGTGCCAGCAGTTCAGGGGTTCAGCCCCAGCATTTT. It encodes CASSSGVQPQHF.

The chain combines TRBV5-8 with TRBJ2-7, with TRBD1 identical over 11 bases. Germline CDR1 and CDR2: SGHTS and YDEGEE. The trim removed 2 bases at V and 6 bases at J, leaving 4 bases unmatched. This CDR3 region has 14 residues. The CDR3 here is CASSFVGQGAEQYF. In nucleotides, the CDR3 is TGTGCCAGCAGCTTTGTAGGACAGGGGGCCGAGCAGTACTTC. Looking up the rest from reference TRBV5-8 and TRBJ2-7 gives the full variable domain: EAGVTQSPTHLIKTRGQQATLRCSPISGHTSVYWYQQALGLGLQFLLWYDEGEERNRGNFPPRFSGRQFPNYSSELNVNALELEDSALYLCASSFVGQGAEQYFGPGTRLTVT.

V and J are TRBV19 and TRBJ1-2; TRBD1 agrees at 10 bases. CDR3 length equals 14 residues. Losses at the gene ends were 7 bases for V and 7 bases for J; bases not matched to a gene: 9. From germline, CDR1 is LNHDA and CDR2 SQIVND (reference sequence). The CDR3 protein is CASNDRGPDGGYTF. CDR3 nucleotides: TGTGCCAGTAACGACAGGGGGCCGGACGGTGGCTACACCTTC.

The rearrangement links TRBV6-5 to TRBJ2-3; D is unresolved. The CDR3 has 13 amino acids. The germline V gene encodes CDR1 MNHEY and CDR2 SVGAGI. The germline V and J ends were trimmed by 5 bases and 2 bases, with 8 bases remaining between them. This CDR3 is CASSQITTDTQYF. DNA of the CDR3: TGTGCCAGCAGTCAAATAACCACAGATACGCAGTATTTT.

This chain joins TRBV3-1 (or the pseudogene TRBV3-2) and TRBJ2-7; D is possibly TRBD1 (6 bases). The CDR3 has 15 amino acids. V lost 3 bases, J lost 2 bases, and 14 bases lay in between. Germline CDR1 is LGHDT and CDR2 is YNNKEL (reference sequence). DNA for the CDR3: TGTGCCAGCAGCCAGGCCAGGGGCGGAGCCTACGAGCAGTACTTC. Its protein is CASSQARGGAYEQYF.

V usage is TRBV5-1 and J usage is TRBJ2-1; D gene ambiguous. The CDR3 loop spans 15 amino acids. Germline assignment: CDR1 SGHRS and CDR2 YFSETQ. V lost 0 bases, J lost 3 bases, and 10 bases lay in between. As DNA, the CDR3 is TGCGCCAGCAGCTTGGGGCAGAGTTTCTACAATGAGCAGTTCTTC. Translation: CASSLGQSFYNEQFF.

The chain couples TRBV5-6 to TRBJ2-7; no reliable D call. The CDR3 consists of 14 residues. V was shortened by 2 bases and J by 1 base, with 10 bases between the two germline ends. Germline V gene sequence: CDR1 SGHDT, CDR2 YYEEEE. The CDR3 coding sequence is TGTGCCAGCAGCTTAGGCGGCTCGTCCTACGAGCAGTACTTC. It encodes CASSLGGSSYEQYF.